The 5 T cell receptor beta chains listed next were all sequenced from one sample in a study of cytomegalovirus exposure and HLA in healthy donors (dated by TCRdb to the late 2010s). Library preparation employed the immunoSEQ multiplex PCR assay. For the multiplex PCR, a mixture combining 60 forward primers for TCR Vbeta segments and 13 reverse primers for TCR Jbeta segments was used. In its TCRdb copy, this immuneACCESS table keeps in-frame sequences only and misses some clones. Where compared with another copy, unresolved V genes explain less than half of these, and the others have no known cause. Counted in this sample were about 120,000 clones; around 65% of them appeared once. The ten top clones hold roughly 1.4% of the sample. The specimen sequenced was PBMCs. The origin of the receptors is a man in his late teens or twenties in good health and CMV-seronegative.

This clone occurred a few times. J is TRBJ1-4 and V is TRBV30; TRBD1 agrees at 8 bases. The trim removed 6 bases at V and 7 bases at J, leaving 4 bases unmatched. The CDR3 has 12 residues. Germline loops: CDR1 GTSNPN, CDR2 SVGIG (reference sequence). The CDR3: CACQQGVEKLFF. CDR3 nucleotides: TGTGCCTGCCAACAGGGGGTTGAAAAACTGTTTTTT.

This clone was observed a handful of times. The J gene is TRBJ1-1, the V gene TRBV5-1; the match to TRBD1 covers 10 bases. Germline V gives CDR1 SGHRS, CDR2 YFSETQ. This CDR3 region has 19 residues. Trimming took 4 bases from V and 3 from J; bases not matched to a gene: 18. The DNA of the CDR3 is TGCGCCAGCAGCCCGGGACAGGGGCCGATTGGCCTAATGGACACTGAAGCTTTCTTT. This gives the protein CASSPGQGPIGLMDTEAFF. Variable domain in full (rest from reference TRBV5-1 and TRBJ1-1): KAGVTQTPRYLIKTRGQQVTLSCSPISGHRSVSWYQQTPGQGLQFLFEYFSETQRNKGNFPGRFSGRQFSNSRSEMNVSTLELGDSALYLCASSPGQGPIGLMDTEAFFGQGTRLTVV.

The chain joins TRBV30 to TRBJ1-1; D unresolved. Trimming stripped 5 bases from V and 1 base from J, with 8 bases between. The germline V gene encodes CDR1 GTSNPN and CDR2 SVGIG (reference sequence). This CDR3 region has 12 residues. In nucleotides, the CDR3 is TGTGCCTGGGGGCGACAGAACACTGAAGCTTTCTTT. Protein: CAWGRQNTEAFF.

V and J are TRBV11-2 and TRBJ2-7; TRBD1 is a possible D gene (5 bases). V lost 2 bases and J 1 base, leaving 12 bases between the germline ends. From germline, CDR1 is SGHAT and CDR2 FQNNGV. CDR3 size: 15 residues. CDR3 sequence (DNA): TGTGCCAGCAGCTTATCGCCAGGGCTGTCCTACGAGCAGTACTTC. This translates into CASSLSPGLSYEQYF. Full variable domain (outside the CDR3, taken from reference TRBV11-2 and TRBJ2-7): EAGVAQSPRYKIIEKRQSVAFWCNPISGHATLYWYQQILGQGPKLLIQFQNNGVVDDSQLPKDRFSAERLKGVDSTLKIQPAKLEDSAVYLCASSLSPGLSYEQYFGPGTRLTVT.

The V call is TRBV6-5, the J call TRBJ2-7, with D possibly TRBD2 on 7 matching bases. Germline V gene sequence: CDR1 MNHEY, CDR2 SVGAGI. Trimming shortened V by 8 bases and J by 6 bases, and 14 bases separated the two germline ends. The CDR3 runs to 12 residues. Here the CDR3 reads CASGGGSCEQYF. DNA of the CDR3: TGTGCCAGCGGCGGGGGCTCGTGCGAGCAGTACTTC.